This TCR beta chain was recorded in a study of T cells in Graves' hyperthyroidism and ophthalmopathy. Researchers barred patients who had uncontrolled infection, other autoimmune disease, pregnancy or lactation. Study findings and constraints: By a 13 V-J model, ophthalmopathy was set apart from stable hyperthyroidism.

Regarding this clonotype: Antigen: not known.

V was cut by 7 bases and J by 12 bases, with 9 bases left in between. The CDR3 is made up of 8 amino acids. Germline CDR1 reads SQVTM; CDR2 reads ANQGSEA. Amplification targeted TCR beta CDR3 regions from RNA transcripts. HTBI primers were the set used in a first-round RT-PCR of the TCR CDR3. MiXCR, applied by TCRdb to the multiplex PCR reads, yields one record per CDR3 protein. The table has about 840,000 distinct CDR3 sequences, 35% to 45% seen once. The sequence derives from a man aged 18-30 years with Graves' hyperthyroidism. The material sequenced was blood. V is TRBV29-1 and J is TRBJ1-2; D unresolved. In DNA, the CDR3 is TGCAGCGCCCTCATGAACACCTTC. Protein: CSALMNTF.